The TCR beta chain under discussion was sequenced for a study of CD8+CD57+ T cells in acquired aplastic anemia. Across the whole study: Sorted cells (CD4+ and CD8+) yielded DNA amounts that averaged about 3.1 ug.

Patients selected for sequencing had displayed CD8+CD57+ cell expansion by flow cytometry. Findings and caveats of the study: The same twenty-nine CD8+ CDR3 sequences occurred in patients and in controls.

Genomic DNA provided the template from which TCR beta VDJ and CDR3 profiles were obtained. MiXCR was run by TCRdb on the reads, yielding one entry per CDR3 protein. This sample has around 500,000 distinct CDR3 sequences; 25% to 40% occur once, and the top ten carry roughly 0.8%. As for this clonotype: Its antigen is still unknown.

The germline gives CDR1 MNHEY, CDR2 SVGEGT. The CDR3 is made up of 14 amino acids. V was cut by 2 bases and J by 1 base, with 9 bases left in between. The receptor was isolated from a human donor with aplastic anemia. The rearrangement uses TRBV6-2 or TRBV6-3 and TRBJ2-7; D ambiguous. Input material: sorted CD4+, CD8+, or CD8+CD57+ T cells (not recorded which) from PBMCs. CDR3 region: CASSYPVGSYEQYF. CDR3 sequence (DNA): TGTGCCAGCAGTTACCCCGTGGGGTCCTACGAGCAGTACTTC.